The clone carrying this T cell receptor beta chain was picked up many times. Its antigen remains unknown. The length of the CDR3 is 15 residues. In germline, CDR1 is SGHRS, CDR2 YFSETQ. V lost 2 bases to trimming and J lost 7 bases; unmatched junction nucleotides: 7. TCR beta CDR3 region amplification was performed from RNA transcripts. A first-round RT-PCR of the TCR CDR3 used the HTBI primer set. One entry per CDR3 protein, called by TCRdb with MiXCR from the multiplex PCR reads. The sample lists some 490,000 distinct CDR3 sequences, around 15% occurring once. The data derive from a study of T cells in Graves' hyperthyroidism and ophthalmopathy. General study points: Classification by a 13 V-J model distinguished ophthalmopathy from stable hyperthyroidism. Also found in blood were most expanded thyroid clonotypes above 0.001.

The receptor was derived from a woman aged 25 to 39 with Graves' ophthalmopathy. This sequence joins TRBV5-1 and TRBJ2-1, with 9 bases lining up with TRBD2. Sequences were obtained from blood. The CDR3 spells CASSFGTSKGNEQFF. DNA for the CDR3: TGCGCCAGCAGCTTCGGGACTAGCAAAGGGAATGAGCAGTTCTTC.